This TCR beta chain came from a study of T cell responses to AZD1222 COVID-19 vaccine. The CDR3 has 18 residues. V was trimmed by 4 bases and J by 2 bases, leaving 21 bases between them. Germline loops: CDR1 PRHDT, CDR2 FYEKMQ (reference sequence). As to this clone: Its antigen is not known.

Regarding the study as a whole: Spike-specific TCRs gained breadth and depth after people received two AZD1222 doses. Reportedly, nearly half the spike-specific TCRs target unmutated variant regions.

The repertoire was sequenced with immunoSEQ multiplex PCR; TCRdb's copy has only in-frame clones and lacks some. The sample has about 130,000 clones; around 84% are singletons. The V gene is TRBV13, the J gene TRBJ2-1; D possibly corresponds to TRBD2 (7 bases). The clonotype comes from an adult in good health. Sequencing used peripheral blood, obtained on day 0 of AZD1222 vaccination. CDR3 in amino acids: CASSSLTGGRGTYNEQFF. DNA of the CDR3: TGTGCCAGCAGCTCGTTGACGGGGGGCCGGGGGACCTACAATGAGCAGTTCTTC. Filled out from reference TRBV13 and TRBJ2-1, the complete variable domain reads AAGVIQSPRHLIKEKRETATLKCYPIPRHDTVYWYQQGPGQDPQFLISFYEKMQSDKGSIPDRFSAQQFSDYHSELNMSSLELGDSALYFCASSSLTGGRGTYNEQFFGPGTRLTVL.